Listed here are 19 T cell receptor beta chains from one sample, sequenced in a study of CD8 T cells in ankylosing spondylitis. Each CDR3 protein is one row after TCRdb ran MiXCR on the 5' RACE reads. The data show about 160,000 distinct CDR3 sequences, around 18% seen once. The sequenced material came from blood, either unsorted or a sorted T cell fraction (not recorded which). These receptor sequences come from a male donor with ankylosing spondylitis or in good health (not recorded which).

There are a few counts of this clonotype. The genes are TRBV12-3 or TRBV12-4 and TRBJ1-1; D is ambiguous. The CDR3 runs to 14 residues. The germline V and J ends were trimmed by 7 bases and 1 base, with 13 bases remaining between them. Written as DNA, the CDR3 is TGTGCCAGCACCCCCCGGGTTTCGAACACTGAAGCTTTCTTT. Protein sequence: CASTPRVSNTEAFF.

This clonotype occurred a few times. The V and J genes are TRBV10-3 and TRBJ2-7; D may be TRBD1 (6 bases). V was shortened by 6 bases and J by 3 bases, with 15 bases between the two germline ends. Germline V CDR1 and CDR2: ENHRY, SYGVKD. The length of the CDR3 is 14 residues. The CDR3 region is CAIRASAGDYEQYF. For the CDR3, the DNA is TGTGCCATCAGGGCTTCGGCAGGGGACTACGAGCAGTACTTC.

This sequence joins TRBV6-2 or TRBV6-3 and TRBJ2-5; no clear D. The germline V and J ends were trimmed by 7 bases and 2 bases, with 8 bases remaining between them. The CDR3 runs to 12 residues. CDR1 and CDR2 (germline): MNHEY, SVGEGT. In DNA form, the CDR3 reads TGTGCCAGCACGGCAGAGCAAGAGACCCAGTACTTC. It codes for CASTAEQETQYF.

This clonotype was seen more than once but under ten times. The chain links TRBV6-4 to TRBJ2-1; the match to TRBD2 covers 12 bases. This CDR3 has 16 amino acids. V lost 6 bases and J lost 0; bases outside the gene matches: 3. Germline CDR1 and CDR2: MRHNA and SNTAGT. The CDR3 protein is CASRPLAGGSYNEQFF. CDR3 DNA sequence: TGTGCCAGCAGACCACTAGCGGGAGGCTCCTACAATGAGCAGTTCTTC.

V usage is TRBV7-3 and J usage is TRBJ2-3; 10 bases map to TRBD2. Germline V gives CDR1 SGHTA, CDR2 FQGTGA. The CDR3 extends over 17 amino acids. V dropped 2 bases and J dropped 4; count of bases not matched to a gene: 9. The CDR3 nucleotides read TGTGCCAGCAGCTTACGACGGGGTAGCGGGAGGCCAGATACGCAGTATTTT. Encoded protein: CASSLRRGSGRPDTQYF.

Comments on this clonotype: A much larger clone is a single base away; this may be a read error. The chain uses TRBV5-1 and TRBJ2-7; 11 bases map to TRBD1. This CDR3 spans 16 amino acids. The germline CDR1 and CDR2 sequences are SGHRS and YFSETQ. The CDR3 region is CAISPGQGARAYEQYF. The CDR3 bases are TGCGCCATCAGCCCCGGACAGGGGGCAAGAGCCTACGAGCAGTACTTC.

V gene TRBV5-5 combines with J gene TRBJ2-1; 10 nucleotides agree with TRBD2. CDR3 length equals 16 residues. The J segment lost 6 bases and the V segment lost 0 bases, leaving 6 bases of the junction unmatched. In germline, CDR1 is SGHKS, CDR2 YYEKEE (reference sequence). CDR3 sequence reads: CASSLDLAGVPNEQFF. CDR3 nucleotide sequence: TGTGCCAGCAGCTTGGACCTAGCGGGAGTCCCCAATGAGCAGTTCTTC.

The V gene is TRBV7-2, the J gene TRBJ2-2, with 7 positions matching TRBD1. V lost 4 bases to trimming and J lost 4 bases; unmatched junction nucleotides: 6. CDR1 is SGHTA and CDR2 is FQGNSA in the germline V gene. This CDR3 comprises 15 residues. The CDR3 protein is CASSSYRGGTGELFF. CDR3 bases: TGTGCCAGCAGCTCCTACAGGGGTGGCACCGGGGAGCTGTTTTTT.

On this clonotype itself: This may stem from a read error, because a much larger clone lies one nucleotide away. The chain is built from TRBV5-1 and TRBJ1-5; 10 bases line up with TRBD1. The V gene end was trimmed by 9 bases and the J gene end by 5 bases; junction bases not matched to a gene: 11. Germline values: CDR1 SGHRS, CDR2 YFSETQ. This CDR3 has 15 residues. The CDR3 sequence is CANSLTGGVDQPQHF. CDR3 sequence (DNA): TGCGCCAACAGTCTGACAGGGGGCGTAGATCAGCCCCAGCATTTT.

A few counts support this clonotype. CDR3 loop: CASSSRGGGPLYEQYF. CDR3 DNA sequence: TGTGCCAGCAGTTCGAGAGGGGGAGGGCCCCTCTACGAGCAGTACTTC. This chain links TRBV6-2 or TRBV6-3 with TRBJ2-7, with D tentatively TRBD2 (7 bases). Per germline, CDR1 MNHEY and CDR2 SVGEGT. Trimming cost V 4 bases and J 3 bases, with 19 bases left between them. The CDR3 runs 16 residues.

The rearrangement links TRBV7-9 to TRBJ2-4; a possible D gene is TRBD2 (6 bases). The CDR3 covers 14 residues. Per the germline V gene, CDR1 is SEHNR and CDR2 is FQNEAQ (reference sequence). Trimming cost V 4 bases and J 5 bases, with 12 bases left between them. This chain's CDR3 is CASSSLGGENIQYF. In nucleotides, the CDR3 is TGTGCCAGCAGCTCGCTAGGAGGGGAAAACATTCAGTACTTC.

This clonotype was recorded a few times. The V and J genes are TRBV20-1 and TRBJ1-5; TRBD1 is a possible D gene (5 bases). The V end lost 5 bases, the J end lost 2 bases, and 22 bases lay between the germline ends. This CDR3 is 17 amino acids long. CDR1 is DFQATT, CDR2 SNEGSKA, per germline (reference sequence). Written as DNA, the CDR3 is TGCAGTGCTGAGGAAATCCGCGGGGCGGTGGGCAATCAGCCCCAGCATTTT. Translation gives CSAEEIRGAVGNQPQHF.

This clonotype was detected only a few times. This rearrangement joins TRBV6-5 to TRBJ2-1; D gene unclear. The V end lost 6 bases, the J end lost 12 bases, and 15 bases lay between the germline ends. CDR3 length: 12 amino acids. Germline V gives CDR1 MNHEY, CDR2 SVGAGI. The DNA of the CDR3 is TGTGCCAGCAGCCACGCCTCTGGTGTGCAGTTCTTC. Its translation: CASSHASGVQFF.

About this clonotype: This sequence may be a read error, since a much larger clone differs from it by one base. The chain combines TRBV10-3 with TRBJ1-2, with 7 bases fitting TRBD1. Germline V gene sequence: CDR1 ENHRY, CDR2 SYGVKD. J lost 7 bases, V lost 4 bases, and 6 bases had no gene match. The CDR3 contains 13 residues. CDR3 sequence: CAISGTDRVGYTF. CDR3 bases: TGTGCCATCAGTGGCACCGACAGGGTTGGCTACACCTTC.

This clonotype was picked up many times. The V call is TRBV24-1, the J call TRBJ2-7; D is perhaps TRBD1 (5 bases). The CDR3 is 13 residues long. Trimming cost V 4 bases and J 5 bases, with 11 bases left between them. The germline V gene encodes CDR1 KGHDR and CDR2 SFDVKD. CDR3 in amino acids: CATSEADKDEQYF. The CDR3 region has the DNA TGTGCCACCAGTGAGGCGGACAAGGACGAGCAGTACTTC.

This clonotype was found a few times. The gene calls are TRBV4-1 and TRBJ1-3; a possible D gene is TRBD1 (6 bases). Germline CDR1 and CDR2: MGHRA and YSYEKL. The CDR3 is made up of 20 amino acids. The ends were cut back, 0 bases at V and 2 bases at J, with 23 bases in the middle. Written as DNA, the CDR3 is TGCGCCAGCAGCCAAGATTGGAGAGACAGGTCGATGATTACTGGAAACACCATATATTTT. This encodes CASSQDWRDRSMITGNTIYF.

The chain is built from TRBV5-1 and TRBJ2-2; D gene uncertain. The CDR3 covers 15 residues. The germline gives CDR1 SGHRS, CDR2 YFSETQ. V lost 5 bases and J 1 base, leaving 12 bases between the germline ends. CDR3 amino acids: CASRELPGNTGELFF. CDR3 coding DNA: TGCGCCAGCAGGGAGCTTCCGGGGAACACCGGGGAGCTGTTTTTT.

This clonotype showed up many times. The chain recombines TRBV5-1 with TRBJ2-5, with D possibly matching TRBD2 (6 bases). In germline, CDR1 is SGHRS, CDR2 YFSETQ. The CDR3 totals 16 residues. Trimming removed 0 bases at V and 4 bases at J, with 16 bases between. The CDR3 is CASSLVDGSSGETQYF. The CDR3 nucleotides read TGCGCCAGCAGCTTGGTTGACGGGAGTAGTGGAGAGACCCAGTACTTC. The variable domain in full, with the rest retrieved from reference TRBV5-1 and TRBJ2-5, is KAGVTQTPRYLIKTRGQQVTLSCSPISGHRSVSWYQQTPGQGLQFLFEYFSETQRNKGNFPGRFSGRQFSNSRSEMNVSTLELGDSALYLCASSLVDGSSGETQYFGPGTRLLVL.

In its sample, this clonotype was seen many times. CDR3 region: CASSYSAGNTEAFF. CDR3 coding DNA: TGTGCCAGCAGTTACTCGGCAGGGAACACTGAAGCTTTCTTT. The chain employs TRBV6-5 and TRBJ1-1; D unclear. The ends were cut back, 0 bases at V and 1 base at J, with 6 bases in the middle. Germline CDR1 MNHEY, CDR2 SVGAGI. CDR3 length: 14 residues.